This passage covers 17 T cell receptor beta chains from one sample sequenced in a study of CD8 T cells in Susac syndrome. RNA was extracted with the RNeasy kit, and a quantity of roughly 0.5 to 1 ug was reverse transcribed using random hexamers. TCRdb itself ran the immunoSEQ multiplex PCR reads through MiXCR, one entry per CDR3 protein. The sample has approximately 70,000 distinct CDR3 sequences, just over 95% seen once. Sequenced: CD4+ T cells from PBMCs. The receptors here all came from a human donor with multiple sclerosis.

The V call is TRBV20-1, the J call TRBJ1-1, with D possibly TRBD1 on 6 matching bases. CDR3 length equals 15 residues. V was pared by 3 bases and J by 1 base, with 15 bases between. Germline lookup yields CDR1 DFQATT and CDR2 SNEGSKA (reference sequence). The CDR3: CSAREGQFWNTEAFF. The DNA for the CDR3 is TGCAGTGCTAGGGAAGGACAGTTTTGGAACACTGAAGCTTTCTTT.

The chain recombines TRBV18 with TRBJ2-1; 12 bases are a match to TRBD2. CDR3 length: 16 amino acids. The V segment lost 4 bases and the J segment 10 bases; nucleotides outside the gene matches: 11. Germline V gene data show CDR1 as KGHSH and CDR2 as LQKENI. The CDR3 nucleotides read TGTGCCAGCTCACGATCTTTAAGGACTAGCGGGGAGGAGCAGTTCTTC. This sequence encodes CASSRSLRTSGEEQFF.

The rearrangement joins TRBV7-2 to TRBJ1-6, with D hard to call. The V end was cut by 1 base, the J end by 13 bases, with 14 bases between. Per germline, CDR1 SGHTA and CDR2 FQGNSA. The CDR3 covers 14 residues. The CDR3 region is CASSLVRLAPPLHF. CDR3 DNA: TGTGCCAGCAGCTTAGTTCGACTCGCCCCCCCCCTCCACTTT. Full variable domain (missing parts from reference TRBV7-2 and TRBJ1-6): GAGVSQSPSNKVTEKGKDVELRCDPISGHTALYWYRQSLGQGLEFLIYFQGNSAPDKSGLPSDRFSAERTGGSVSTLTIQRTQQEDSAVYLCASSLVRLAPPLHFGNGTRLTVT.

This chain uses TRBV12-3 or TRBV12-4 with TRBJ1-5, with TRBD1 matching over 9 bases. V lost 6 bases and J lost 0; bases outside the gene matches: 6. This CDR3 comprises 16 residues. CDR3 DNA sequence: TGTGCCAGCAGAACCGGGACAGGGTATAGCAATCAGCCCCAGCATTTT. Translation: CASRTGTGYSNQPQHF.

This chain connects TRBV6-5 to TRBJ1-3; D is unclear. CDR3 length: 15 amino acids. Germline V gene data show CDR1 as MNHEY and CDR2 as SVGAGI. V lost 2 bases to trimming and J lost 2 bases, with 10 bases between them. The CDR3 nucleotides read TGTGCCAGCAGTTACCGGCCGGACGCTGGAAACACCATATATTTT. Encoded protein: CASSYRPDAGNTIYF.

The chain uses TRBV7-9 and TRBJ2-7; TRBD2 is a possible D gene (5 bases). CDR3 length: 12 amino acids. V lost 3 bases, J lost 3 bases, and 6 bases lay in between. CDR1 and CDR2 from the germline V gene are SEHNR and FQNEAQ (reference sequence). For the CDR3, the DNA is TGTGCCAGCAGCTTGGACTTCTACGAGCAGTACTTC. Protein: CASSLDFYEQYF.

CDR3 coding DNA: TGCGCCAGCAGCTTTTCTGGGGGCAAGGACGAGCAGTACTTC. It translates to CASSFSGGKDEQYF. The chain is built from TRBV5-1 and TRBJ2-7; weak D call: TRBD1 (6 bases). Germline CDR1 and CDR2: SGHRS and YFSETQ. This CDR3 is built from 14 residues. The V and J ends lost 2 bases and 5 bases respectively, with 14 bases between them.

CDR3 DNA: TGCGCCAGCAGCCCGGGACTAGCCTCTTTTTTAACCCTCTACGAGCAGTACTTC. This codes for CASSPGLASFLTLYEQYF. This chain links TRBV5-1 with TRBJ2-7, with 9 bases matching TRBD2. Germline-derived CDR1 and CDR2 are SGHRS and YFSETQ. CDR3 length: 18 residues. V lost 4 bases, J lost 3 bases, and 17 bases stayed unmatched.

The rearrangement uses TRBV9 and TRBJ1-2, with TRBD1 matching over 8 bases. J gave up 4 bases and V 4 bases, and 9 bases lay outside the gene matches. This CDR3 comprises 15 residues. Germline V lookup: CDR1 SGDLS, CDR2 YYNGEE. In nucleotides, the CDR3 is TGTGCCAGCAGCCTTAATGACAGGGGCAGCTATGGCTACACCTTC. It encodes CASSLNDRGSYGYTF.

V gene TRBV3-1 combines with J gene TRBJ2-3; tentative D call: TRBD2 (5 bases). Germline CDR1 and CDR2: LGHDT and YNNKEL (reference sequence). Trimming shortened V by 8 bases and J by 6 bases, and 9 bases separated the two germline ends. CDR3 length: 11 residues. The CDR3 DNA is TGTGCCAGCCGGAGAGGGGATACGCAGTATTTT. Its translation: CASRRGDTQYF.

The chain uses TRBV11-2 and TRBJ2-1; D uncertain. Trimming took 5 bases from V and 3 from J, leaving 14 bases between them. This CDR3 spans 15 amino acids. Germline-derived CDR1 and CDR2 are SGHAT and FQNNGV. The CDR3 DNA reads TGTGCCAGCAGCCCTACGGGTTTCTACTACAATGAGCAGTTCTTC. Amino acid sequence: CASSPTGFYYNEQFF.

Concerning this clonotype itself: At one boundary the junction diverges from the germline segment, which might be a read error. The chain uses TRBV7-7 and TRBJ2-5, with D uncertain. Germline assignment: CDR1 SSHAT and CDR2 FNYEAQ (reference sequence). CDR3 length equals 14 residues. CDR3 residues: CASSPPFPQETQYF. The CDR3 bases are TGTGCTAGCAGCCCGCCATTCCCCCAAGAGACCCAGTACTTC.

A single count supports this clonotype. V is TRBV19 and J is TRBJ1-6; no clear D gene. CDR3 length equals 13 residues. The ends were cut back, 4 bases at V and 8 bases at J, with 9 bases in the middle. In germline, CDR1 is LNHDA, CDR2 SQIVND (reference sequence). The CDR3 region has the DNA TGTGCCAGTAGTACGGACGAGGATTCACCCCTCCACTTT. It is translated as CASSTDEDSPLHF.

CDR3 protein: CASSKLAGGNTGELFF. DNA for the CDR3: TGTGCCAGCAGTAAACTAGCGGGGGGGAACACCGGGGAGCTGTTTTTT. The chain couples TRBV6-1 to TRBJ2-2; 12 positions agree with TRBD2. The CDR3 consists of 16 residues. J was trimmed by 1 base and V by 5 bases; bases with no gene match: 2. Per germline, CDR1 MNHNS and CDR2 SASEGT.

CDR3 bases: TGTGCCAGCAGCTCATTCCGAAGGCCGGATTCACCCCTCCACTTT. This encodes CASSSFRRPDSPLHF. V is TRBV7-9 and J is TRBJ1-6; D uncertain. Looked up from germline, CDR1 is SEHNR and CDR2 is FQNEAQ (reference sequence). The CDR3 spans 15 residues. The V end lost 4 bases, the J end lost 8 bases, and 15 bases lay between the germline ends.

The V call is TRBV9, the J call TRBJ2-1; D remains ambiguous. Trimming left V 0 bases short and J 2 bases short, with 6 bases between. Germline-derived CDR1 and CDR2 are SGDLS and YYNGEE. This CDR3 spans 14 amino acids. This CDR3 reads CASSVVGPYNEQFF. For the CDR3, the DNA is TGTGCCAGCAGCGTAGTCGGCCCCTACAATGAGCAGTTCTTC.

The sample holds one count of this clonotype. This chain's CDR3 is CASSLVGGSETQYF. The CDR3 bases are TGTGCCAGCAGCTTAGTTGGGGGATCAGAGACCCAGTACTTC. This rearrangement joins TRBV7-8 to TRBJ2-5; possibly TRBD1 or TRBD2 for D (5 bases each). The V gene's germline CDR1 is SGHVS and CDR2 FQNEAQ. The CDR3 is 14 amino acids. V gave up 1 base and J gave up 4 bases, with 10 bases separating them.